What follows are 27 T cell receptor beta chains derived from one specimen sequenced in a study of blood T cell repertoires in COVID-19. TCRdb keeps only in-frame clones here, not all; method: immunoSEQ multiplex PCR. The profile covers about 200,000 clones, with approximately 86% appearing a single time and approximately 2.4% taken by the ten largest. The sample comprised PBMCs or T cells enriched from blood (not recorded which). The receptor set was obtained from a woman in her 30s who had recovered from COVID-19.

This clone has a handful of counts. The chain combines TRBV4-3 with TRBJ2-2, with 7 positions matching TRBD2. The CDR3 has 19 amino acids. V was clipped by 4 bases and J by 1 base; unmatched bases: 15. Germline V gives CDR1 LGHNA, CDR2 YSLEER. The chain's CDR3 is CASSPAWGWRGRNTGELFF. The CDR3 bases are TGCGCCAGCAGCCCCGCGTGGGGCTGGCGGGGGAGGAACACCGGGGAGCTGTTTTTT.

This clone was seen just once. V and J are TRBV6-5 and TRBJ2-7, with D tentatively TRBD1 (6 bases). Between the trimmed V and J ends, which lost 5 bases and 3 bases, there was a span of 14 bases. There are 14 residues in the CDR3. CDR1 and CDR2 from the germline V gene are MNHEY and SVGAGI. DNA for the CDR3: TGTGCCAGCAGTCTAACTCGGACAGACTACGAGCAGTACTTC. This sequence encodes CASSLTRTDYEQYF.

CDR3 amino acids: CASSIGRGSGYTF. As DNA, the CDR3 is TGTGCCAGTAGTATTGGGAGGGGGTCTGGCTACACCTTC. The rearrangement links TRBV19 to TRBJ1-2; tentative D call: TRBD1 (6 bases). The V end was cut by 3 bases, the J end by 7 bases, with 12 bases between. CDR3 length equals 13 residues. Germline CDR1 LNHDA, CDR2 SQIVND (reference sequence). Full variable domain (missing parts from reference TRBV19 and TRBJ1-2): DGGITQSPKYLFRKEGQNVTLSCEQNLNHDAMYWYRQDPGQGLRLIYYSQIVNDFQKGDIAEGYSVSREKKESFPLTVTSAQKNPTAFYLCASSIGRGSGYTFGSGTRLTVV.

In this sample, this clone turned up a few times. The chain is built from TRBV9 and TRBJ1-1; D possibly corresponds to TRBD1 (6 bases). Germline V gene sequence: CDR1 SGDLS, CDR2 YYNGEE. The CDR3 loop spans 12 amino acids. V gave up 8 bases and J gave up 4 bases, with 12 bases separating them. The CDR3 loop is CASAGEGTEAFF. CDR3 coding DNA: TGTGCCAGTGCAGGGGAGGGCACTGAAGCTTTCTTT.

The chain uses TRBV25-1 and TRBJ1-2, with TRBD1 matching 7 bases. This CDR3 spans 13 amino acids. In germline, CDR1 is MGHDK, CDR2 SYGVNS. With V trimmed by 5 bases and J by 6 bases, 6 bases remained unmatched. Here the CDR3 DNA reads TGTGCCAGCAGTTTCGAACAGGGGAATGGCTACACCTTC. It specifies CASSFEQGNGYTF.

The chain uses TRBV12-3 or TRBV12-4 and TRBJ1-1; D remains ambiguous. This CDR3 region has 12 residues. V lost 5 bases and J lost 6, with 10 bases in between. The chain's CDR3 is CASSTRKAEAFF. DNA for the CDR3: TGTGCCAGCAGTACTCGAAAAGCTGAAGCTTTCTTT.

This sequence joins TRBV9 and TRBJ1-2, with D possibly matching TRBD1 (5 bases). The germline CDR1 and CDR2 sequences are SGDLS and YYNGEE. The CDR3 is made up of 14 amino acids. V shed 4 bases and J shed 3 bases, with 13 bases lying between them. DNA for the CDR3: TGTGCCAGCAGCCCCGAAGGAGGGGACTATGGCTACACCTTC. It is translated as CASSPEGGDYGYTF.

V usage is TRBV6-6 and J usage is TRBJ2-7; 8 bases align to TRBD2. The CDR3 is 14 residues long. The J segment lost 3 bases and the V segment lost 6 bases, leaving 7 bases of the junction unmatched. Germline CDR1 is MNHNY and CDR2 is SVGAGI (reference sequence). The CDR3 sequence is CASRELAEGYEQYF. CDR3 bases: TGTGCCAGCAGAGAACTAGCGGAGGGCTACGAGCAGTACTTC.

CDR3 residues: CASTRLRGQYGYTF. CDR3 nucleotide sequence: TGTGCCAGCACCCGCCTCAGGGGCCAGTATGGCTACACCTTC. The chain carries TRBV21-1 and TRBJ1-2; the D call in the table, TRBD1, was not verified against the DNA. TRBV21-1 constitutes a pseudogene. The length of the CDR3 is 14 residues.

V is TRBV5-4 and J is TRBJ2-1; the D gene is possibly TRBD2 (5 bases). V lost 0 bases and J lost 9, with 10 bases in between. This CDR3 has 13 amino acids. Germline V CDR1 and CDR2: SGHNT, YYREEE (reference sequence). This chain's CDR3 is CASSLGRVGEQFF. For the CDR3, the DNA is TGTGCCAGCAGCTTGGGGCGGGTGGGTGAGCAGTTCTTC. The whole variable domain, filled in from reference TRBV5-4 and TRBJ2-1, reads ETGVTQSPTHLIKTRGQQVTLRCSSQSGHNTVSWYQQALGQGPQFIFQYYREEENGRGNFPPRFSGLQFPNYSSELNVNALELDDSALYLCASSLGRVGEQFFGPGTRLTVL.

The chain has TRBV15 and TRBJ1-2; TRBD1 might be the D (6 bases). The CDR3 has 12 amino acids. The V end lost 6 bases, the J end lost 6 bases, and 11 bases lay between the germline ends. Per the germline V gene, CDR1 is LNHNV and CDR2 is YYDKDF (reference sequence). The CDR3 nucleotides are TGTGCCACCAGTCTTACAGGGAATGGCTACACCTTC. Translated: CATSLTGNGYTF. The full variable domain, its missing parts supplied by reference TRBV15 and TRBJ1-2, is DAMVIQNPRYQVTQFGKPVTLSCSQTLNHNVMYWYQQKSSQAPKLLFHYYDKDFNNEADTPDNFQSRRPNTSFCFLDIRSPGLGDTAMYLCATSLTGNGYTFGSGTRLTVV.

This chain uses TRBV19 with TRBJ2-1; 7 bases fit TRBD2. V trimming: 7 bases; J trimming: 4 bases; junction bases outside the gene matches: 10. The CDR3 consists of 15 residues. Germline CDR1 reads LNHDA; CDR2 reads SQIVND (reference sequence). CDR3 in DNA: TGTGCCAGTACTGGTAGCGGGTCTATTTACAATGAGCAGTTCTTC. The encoded protein is CASTGSGSIYNEQFF.

This clone showed up just once. The gene calls are TRBV30 and TRBJ1-5, with D perhaps matching TRBD1 (6 bases). Germline lookup yields CDR1 GTSNPN and CDR2 SVGIG (reference sequence). The length of the CDR3 is 15 residues. V lost 1 base to trimming and J lost 0 bases, with 10 bases between them. The chain's CDR3 is CAWSAGAYSNQPQHF. The CDR3 DNA follows: TGTGCCTGGAGTGCAGGGGCCTATAGCAATCAGCCCCAGCATTTT.

The chain is built from TRBV4-1 and TRBJ1-2; D is unclear. Germline CDR1 reads MGHRA; CDR2 reads YSYEKL. The germline V and J ends were trimmed by 1 base and 5 bases, with 14 bases remaining between them. This CDR3 has 15 amino acids. DNA of the CDR3: TGCGCCAGCAGCCAAGTCCCGGTTCTAACGTATGGCTACACCTTC. It yields the protein CASSQVPVLTYGYTF.

The J gene is TRBJ1-1, the V gene TRBV10-3; D gene unclear. Trimming took off 6 bases at V and 6 bases at J, with 20 bases between the two ends. CDR3 size: 15 residues. Germline V gene sequence: CDR1 ENHRY, CDR2 SYGVKD. CDR3 sequence: CAIREPGASEAEAFF. DNA for the CDR3: TGTGCCATCAGGGAACCCGGAGCCTCGGAGGCTGAAGCTTTCTTT.

The rearrangement links TRBV12-3 or TRBV12-4 to TRBJ1-1; tentatively, D is TRBD1 (6 bases). CDR3 length equals 13 residues. The germline V and J ends were trimmed by 4 bases and 4 bases, with 10 bases remaining between them. CDR3 sequence reads: CASSYRVATEAFF. For the CDR3, the DNA is TGTGCCAGCAGTTACAGGGTCGCCACTGAAGCTTTCTTT.

V is TRBV11-2 and J is TRBJ2-7, with D possibly being TRBD1 (5 bases). V was trimmed by 0 bases and J by 1 base, leaving 13 bases between them. CDR1 SGHAT and CDR2 FQNNGV come from the germline V gene. The CDR3 is 16 residues long. CDR3 amino acids: CASSLEVRQGSYEQYF. CDR3 bases: TGTGCCAGCAGCTTAGAAGTCCGGCAGGGATCCTACGAGCAGTACTTC.

The chain carries TRBV19 and TRBJ1-1; no clear D gene. The CDR3 sequence is 13 residues long. The germline V and J ends were trimmed by 7 bases and 4 bases, with 13 bases remaining between them. Germline CDR1 is LNHDA and CDR2 is SQIVND (reference sequence). The CDR3 DNA sequence: TGTGCCAGTACCAAGAGTGTCGGCACTGAAGCTTTCTTT. This translates into CASTKSVGTEAFF.

This clone has a single count. The CDR3 DNA is TGCGCCAGCAGCCAAGATATTGGTCAGGGGGATGGAAAACTGTTTTTT. Its protein is CASSQDIGQGDGKLFF. The chain is built from TRBV4-3 and TRBJ1-4, with 7 bases lining up with TRBD1. The CDR3 consists of 16 residues. Trimming at V came to 0 bases and at J to 10 bases, leaving 11 bases not matched to a gene. Germline V gene sequence: CDR1 LGHNA, CDR2 YSLEER.

The chain uses TRBV7-3 and TRBJ2-1; tentative D call: TRBD2 (5 bases). Looked up from germline, CDR1 is SGHTA and CDR2 is FQGTGA. Deletions cut 3 bases from V and 9 bases from J, with 12 bases between. This CDR3 has 13 amino acids. CDR3 sequence: CASSFTGLSEQFF. For the CDR3, the DNA is TGTGCCAGCAGCTTCACCGGACTGTCTGAGCAGTTCTTC.

This clone was counted a single time. This chain links TRBV11-2 with TRBJ1-2; D is perhaps TRBD1 (5 bases). The germline V gene has CDR1 SGHAT and CDR2 FQNNGV. The CDR3 has 15 amino acids. V gave up 4 bases and J gave up 8 bases, with 20 bases separating them. The CDR3 protein is CASSSFPRVRGGYTF. The CDR3 bases are TGTGCCAGCAGCTCCTTCCCCAGGGTGAGAGGAGGCTACACCTTC.

V and J are TRBV5-1 and TRBJ1-6; D not certain. Trimming removed 5 bases from V and 1 base from J, with 13 bases in between. The CDR3 spans 16 residues. The germline CDR1 and CDR2 sequences are SGHRS and YFSETQ. The chain's CDR3 is CASRDPRGSYNSPLHF. The CDR3 DNA reads as TGCGCCAGCAGAGATCCTCGGGGTTCCTATAATTCACCCCTCCACTTT.

This sequence joins TRBV24-1 and TRBJ2-5, with 7 positions matching TRBD2. The CDR3 extends over 17 amino acids. Germline V CDR1 and CDR2: KGHDR, SFDVKD. Unmatched junction bases numbered 7, after V lost 0 bases and J lost 1 base. CDR3: CATSDLSSPGGQETQYF. The CDR3 DNA follows: TGTGCCACCAGTGATTTGTCCAGCCCGGGGGGCCAAGAGACCCAGTACTTC.

V and J are TRBV19 and TRBJ2-7, with 8 positions matching TRBD1. The CDR3 spans 15 residues. The V segment lost 5 bases and the J segment 3 bases; nucleotides outside the gene matches: 9. Germline V gene data show CDR1 as LNHDA and CDR2 as SQIVND (reference sequence). CDR3 loop: CASSPDRALRYEQYF. CDR3 DNA sequence: TGTGCCAGTAGTCCGGACAGGGCTCTCCGCTACGAGCAGTACTTC.

The chain combines TRBV4-3 with TRBJ1-2, with D perhaps TRBD1 (5 bases). The V gene's germline CDR1 is LGHNA and CDR2 YSLEER. Between the trimmed V and J ends, which lost 4 bases and 1 base, there was a span of 10 bases. CDR3 length: 14 amino acids. CDR3 amino acids: CASSPPGVNYGYTF. CDR3 in DNA: TGCGCCAGCAGCCCCCCGGGGGTTAACTATGGCTACACCTTC.

J is TRBJ2-1 and V is TRBV24-1; 7 nucleotides line up with TRBD2. Germline V gene sequence: CDR1 KGHDR, CDR2 SFDVKD. V lost 4 bases, J lost 8 bases, and 10 bases stayed unmatched. This CDR3 is built from 15 residues. The CDR3 protein is CATSEPRGGGDEQFF. Here the CDR3 DNA reads TGTGCCACCAGTGAACCCCGCGGGGGAGGCGATGAGCAGTTCTTC.

The chain uses TRBV11-2 and TRBJ1-1; D may be TRBD1 (6 bases). Trimming left V 4 bases short and J 12 bases short, with 15 bases between. CDR1 SGHAT and CDR2 FQNNGV come from the germline V gene. This CDR3 contains 12 residues. The CDR3 protein is CASSSGLQGTFF. CDR3 in DNA: TGTGCCAGCAGCTCGGGTTTACAGGGAACTTTCTTT.